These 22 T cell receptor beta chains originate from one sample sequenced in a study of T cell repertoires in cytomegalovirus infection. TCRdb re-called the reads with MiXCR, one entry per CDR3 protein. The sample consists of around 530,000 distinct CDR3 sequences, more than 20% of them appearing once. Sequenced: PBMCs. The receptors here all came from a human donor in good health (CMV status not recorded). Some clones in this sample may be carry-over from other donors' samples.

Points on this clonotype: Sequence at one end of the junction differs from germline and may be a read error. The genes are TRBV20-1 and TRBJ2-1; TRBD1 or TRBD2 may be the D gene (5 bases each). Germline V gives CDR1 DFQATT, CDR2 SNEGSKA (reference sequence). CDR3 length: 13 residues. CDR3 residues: CSARDGGSGPGLF. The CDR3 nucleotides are TGCAGTGCTAGAGATGGGGGTTCCGGTCCTGGGCTCTTC.

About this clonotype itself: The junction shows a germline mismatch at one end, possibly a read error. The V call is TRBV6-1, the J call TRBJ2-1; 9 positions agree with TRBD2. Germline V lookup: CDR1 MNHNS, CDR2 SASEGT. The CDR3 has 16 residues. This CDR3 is CASSDGAGGLMPFFSF. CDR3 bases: TGTGCCAGCAGTGACGGCGCGGGAGGGCTAATGCCATTTTTTTCCTTC.

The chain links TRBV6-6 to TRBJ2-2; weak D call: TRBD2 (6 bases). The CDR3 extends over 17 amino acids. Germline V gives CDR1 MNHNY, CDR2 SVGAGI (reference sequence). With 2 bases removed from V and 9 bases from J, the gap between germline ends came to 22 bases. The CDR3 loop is CASSYGVGSWRGRELFF. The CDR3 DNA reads TGTGCCAGCAGTTACGGTGTAGGGAGTTGGAGGGGACGGGAGCTGTTTTTT.

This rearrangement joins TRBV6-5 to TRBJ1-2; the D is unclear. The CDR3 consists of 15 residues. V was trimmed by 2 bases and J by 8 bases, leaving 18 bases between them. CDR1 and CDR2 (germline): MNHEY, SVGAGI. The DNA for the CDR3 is TGTGCCAGCAGTTACATCACCAAAACGGGTATCGGCTACACCTTC. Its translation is CASSYITKTGIGYTF.

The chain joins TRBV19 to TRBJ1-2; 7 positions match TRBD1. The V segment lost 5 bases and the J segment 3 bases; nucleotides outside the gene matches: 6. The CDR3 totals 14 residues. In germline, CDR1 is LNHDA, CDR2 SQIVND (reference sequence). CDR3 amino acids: CASSSSTGDYGYTF. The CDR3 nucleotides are TGTGCCAGTAGTTCATCAACAGGGGACTATGGCTACACCTTC.

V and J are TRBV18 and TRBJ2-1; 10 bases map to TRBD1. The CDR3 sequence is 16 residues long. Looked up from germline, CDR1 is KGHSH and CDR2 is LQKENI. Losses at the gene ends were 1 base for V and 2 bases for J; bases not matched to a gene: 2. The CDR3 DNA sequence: TGTGCCAGCTCACCACTCGGGACAGGGGCCTACAATGAGCAGTTCTTC. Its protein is CASSPLGTGAYNEQFF.

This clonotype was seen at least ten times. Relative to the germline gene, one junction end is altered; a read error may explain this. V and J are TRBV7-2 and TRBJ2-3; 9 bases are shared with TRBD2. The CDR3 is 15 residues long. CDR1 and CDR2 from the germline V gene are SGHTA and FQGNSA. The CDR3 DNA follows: TGTGCCAGCAGCTTAGTGGGGACTAGCAGAGATACGCAGTATTTT. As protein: CASSLVGTSRDTQYF.

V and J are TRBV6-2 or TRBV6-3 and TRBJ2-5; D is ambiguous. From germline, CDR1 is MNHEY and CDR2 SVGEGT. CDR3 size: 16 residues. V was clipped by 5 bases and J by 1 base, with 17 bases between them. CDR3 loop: CASSRPRTLPQETQYF. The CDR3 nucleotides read TGTGCCAGCAGTAGGCCGCGGACGCTCCCCCAAGAGACCCAGTACTTC.

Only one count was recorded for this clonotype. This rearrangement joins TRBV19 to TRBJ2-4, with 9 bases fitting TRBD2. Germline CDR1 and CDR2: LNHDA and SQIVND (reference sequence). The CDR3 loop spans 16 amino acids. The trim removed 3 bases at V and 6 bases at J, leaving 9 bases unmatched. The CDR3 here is CASSMPSGNSGNIQYF. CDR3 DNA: TGTGCCAGTAGTATGCCTAGCGGGAACTCTGGAAACATTCAGTACTTC.

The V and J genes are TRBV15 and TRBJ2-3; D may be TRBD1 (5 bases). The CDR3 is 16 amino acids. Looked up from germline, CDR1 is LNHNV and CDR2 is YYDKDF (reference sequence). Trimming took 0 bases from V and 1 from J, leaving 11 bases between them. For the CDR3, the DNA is TGTGCCACCAGCAGAGATAGGACCAGGGGCACAGATACGCAGTATTTT. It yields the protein CATSRDRTRGTDTQYF. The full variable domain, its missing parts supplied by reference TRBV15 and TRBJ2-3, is DAMVIQNPRYQVTQFGKPVTLSCSQTLNHNVMYWYQQKSSQAPKLLFHYYDKDFNNEADTPDNFQSRRPNTSFCFLDIRSPGLGDTAMYLCATSRDRTRGTDTQYFGPGTRLTVL.

CDR3 coding DNA: TGTGCCATCAGTGAGCCGTTGCGGCGGGAGAGCTCCTACAATGAGCAGTTCTTC. Residues: CAISEPLRRESSYNEQFF. The chain is built from TRBV10-3 and TRBJ2-1, with 7 bases fitting TRBD2. V trimming: 2 bases; J trimming: 0 bases; junction bases outside the gene matches: 10. The length of the CDR3 is 18 residues. The V gene's germline CDR1 is ENHRY and CDR2 SYGVKD.

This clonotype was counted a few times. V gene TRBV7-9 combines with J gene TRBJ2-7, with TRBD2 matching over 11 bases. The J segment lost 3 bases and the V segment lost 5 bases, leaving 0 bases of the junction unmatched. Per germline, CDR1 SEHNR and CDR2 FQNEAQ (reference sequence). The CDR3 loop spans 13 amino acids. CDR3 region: CASSTSGSYEQYF. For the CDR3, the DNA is TGTGCCAGCAGCACTAGCGGGAGCTACGAGCAGTACTTC.

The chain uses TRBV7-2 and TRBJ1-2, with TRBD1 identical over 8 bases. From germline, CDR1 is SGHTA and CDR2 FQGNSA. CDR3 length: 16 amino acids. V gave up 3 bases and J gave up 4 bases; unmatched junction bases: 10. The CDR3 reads CASSFLADRGVYGYTF. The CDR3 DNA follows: TGTGCCAGCAGCTTTCTGGCTGACAGGGGCGTCTATGGCTACACCTTC.

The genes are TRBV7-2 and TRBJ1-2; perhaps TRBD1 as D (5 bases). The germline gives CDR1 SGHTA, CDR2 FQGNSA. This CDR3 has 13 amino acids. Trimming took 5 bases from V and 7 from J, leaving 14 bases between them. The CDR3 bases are TGTGCCAGCAGCGGCGGGGGGTACGGTGGCTACACCTTC. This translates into CASSGGGYGGYTF.

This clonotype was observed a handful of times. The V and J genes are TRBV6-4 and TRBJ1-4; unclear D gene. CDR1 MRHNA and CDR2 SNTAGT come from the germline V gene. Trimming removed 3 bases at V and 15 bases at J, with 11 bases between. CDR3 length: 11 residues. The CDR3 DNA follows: TGTGCCAGCAGTGAATGTGTCCCTATGTTTTTT. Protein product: CASSECVPMFF.

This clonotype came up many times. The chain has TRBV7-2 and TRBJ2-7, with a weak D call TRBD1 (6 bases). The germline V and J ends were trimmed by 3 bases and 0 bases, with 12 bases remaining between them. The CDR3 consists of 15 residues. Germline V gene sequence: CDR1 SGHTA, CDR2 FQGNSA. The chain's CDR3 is CASSLIGQSSYEQYF. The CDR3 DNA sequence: TGTGCCAGCAGCTTGATAGGACAGAGCTCCTACGAGCAGTACTTC.

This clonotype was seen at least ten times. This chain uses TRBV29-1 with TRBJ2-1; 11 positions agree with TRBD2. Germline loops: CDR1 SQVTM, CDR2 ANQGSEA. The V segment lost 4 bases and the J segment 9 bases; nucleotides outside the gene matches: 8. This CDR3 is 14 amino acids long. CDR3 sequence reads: CSVGLLAGVVEQFF. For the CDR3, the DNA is TGCAGCGTTGGCCTACTAGCGGGAGTGGTTGAGCAGTTCTTC.

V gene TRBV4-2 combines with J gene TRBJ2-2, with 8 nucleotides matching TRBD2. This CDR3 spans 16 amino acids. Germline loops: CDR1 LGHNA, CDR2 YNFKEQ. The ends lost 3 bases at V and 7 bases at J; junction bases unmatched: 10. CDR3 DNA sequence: TGTGCCAGCAGCCACCCCAAGCGGGAGCTAGGCGGGGAGCTGTTTTTT. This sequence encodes CASSHPKRELGGELFF.

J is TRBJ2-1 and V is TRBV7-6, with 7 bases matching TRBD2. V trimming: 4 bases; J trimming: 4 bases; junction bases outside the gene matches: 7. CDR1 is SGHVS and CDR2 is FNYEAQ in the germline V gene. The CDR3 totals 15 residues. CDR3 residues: CASSSRAGAYNEQFF. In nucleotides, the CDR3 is TGTGCCAGCAGCTCCCGGGCGGGAGCTTACAATGAGCAGTTCTTC.

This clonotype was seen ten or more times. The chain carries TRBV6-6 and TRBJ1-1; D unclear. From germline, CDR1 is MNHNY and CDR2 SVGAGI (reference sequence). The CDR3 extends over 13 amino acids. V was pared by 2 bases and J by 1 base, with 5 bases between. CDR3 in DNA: TGTGCCAGCAGTTACGAGGGGAACACTGAAGCTTTCTTT. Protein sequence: CASSYEGNTEAFF.

CDR3: CSASPSGLLETQYF. CDR3 coding DNA: TGCAGTGCTAGCCCTAGCGGCCTCTTAGAGACCCAGTACTTC. The V gene is TRBV20-1, the J gene TRBJ2-5; 7 nucleotides agree with TRBD2. V trimming: 3 bases; J trimming: 4 bases; junction bases outside the gene matches: 8. Per germline, CDR1 DFQATT and CDR2 SNEGSKA (reference sequence). The CDR3 extends over 14 amino acids.

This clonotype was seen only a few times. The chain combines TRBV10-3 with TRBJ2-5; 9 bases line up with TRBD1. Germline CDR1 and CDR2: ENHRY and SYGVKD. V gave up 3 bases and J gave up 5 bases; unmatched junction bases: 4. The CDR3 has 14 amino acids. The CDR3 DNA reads TGTGCCATCAGTGAACAGGGGGCGCGGGAGACCCAGTACTTC. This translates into CAISEQGARETQYF.